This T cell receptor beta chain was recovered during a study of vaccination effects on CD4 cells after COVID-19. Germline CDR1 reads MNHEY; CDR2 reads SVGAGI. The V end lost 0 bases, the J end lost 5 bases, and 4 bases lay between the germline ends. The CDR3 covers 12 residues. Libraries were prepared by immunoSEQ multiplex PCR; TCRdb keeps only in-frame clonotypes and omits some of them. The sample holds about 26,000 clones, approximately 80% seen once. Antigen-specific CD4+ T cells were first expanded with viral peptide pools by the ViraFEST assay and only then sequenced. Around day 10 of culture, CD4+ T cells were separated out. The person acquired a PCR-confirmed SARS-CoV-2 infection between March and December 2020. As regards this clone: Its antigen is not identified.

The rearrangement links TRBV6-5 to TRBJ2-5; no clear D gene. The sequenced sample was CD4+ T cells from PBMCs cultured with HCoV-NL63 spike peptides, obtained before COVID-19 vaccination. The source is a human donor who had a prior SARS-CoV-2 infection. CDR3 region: CASSYSPETQYF. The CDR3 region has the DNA TGTGCCAGCAGTTACTCGCCTGAGACCCAGTACTTC.